This T cell receptor (beta chain) was captured by sequencing in a study of yellow fever vaccine responses in identical twins. Via MiXCR, TCRdb re-called the RT-PCR reads, giving one row per CDR3 protein. Seen here are about 11,000 distinct CDR3 sequences, over 60% observed once, and the top ten hold more than 6.5%. The source is a woman younger than 35 who received the yellow fever vaccine. Specimen: T cells from blood (PBMCs), unsorted or a sorted subset (not recorded which), collected before or after yellow fever vaccination (not recorded which).

CDR3 amino acids: CASSRDGGYTF. The CDR3 DNA sequence: TGTGCCAGCTCACGGGACGGTGGCTACACCTTC. The rearrangement uses TRBV18 and TRBJ1-2; D perhaps matches TRBD1 (5 bases). This CDR3 has 11 residues. Germline values: CDR1 KGHSH, CDR2 LQKENI. V was pared by 4 bases and J by 7 bases, with 7 bases between.